This T cell receptor beta chain was identified during a study of cytomegalovirus exposure and HLA in healthy donors. 13 Jbeta primers and 60 Vbeta primers were used for the PCR. Only in-frame clones appear in the TCRdb table, and some are missing; sequencing was by immunoSEQ multiplex PCR. This sample has more than 95,000 clones, with around 82% found just once. Germline lookup yields CDR1 PRHDT and CDR2 FYEKMQ (reference sequence). The V end was cut by 5 bases, the J end by 6 bases, with 12 bases between. This CDR3 is 13 amino acids long. This chain uses TRBV13 with TRBJ2-3; tentatively, D is TRBD1 (5 bases). Sequenced material: PBMCs. The clonotype was recovered from a woman aged 40 to 50 in good health and CMV-seronegative. The CDR3 DNA is TGTGCCAGCAGCCCTCGGACAATCGATACGCAGTATTTT. This translates into CASSPRTIDTQYF.